This T cell receptor beta chain is drawn from a study of T cell responses to AZD1222 COVID-19 vaccine. Study findings and constraints: Seropositivity was recorded at baseline in only 6 or 7 AZD1222 recipients. The CD4 TCRs associated with vaccination extended across spike and predominated at 160-218 and 743-854. Repertoire collection took place solely once the T cell response had peaked. Once two AZD1222 doses were given, Spike-specific TCR breadth and depth went up.

The CDR3 length is 15 residues. The ends were cut back, 2 bases at V and 9 bases at J, with 17 bases in the middle. Germline assignment: CDR1 MNHEY and CDR2 SMNVEV (reference sequence). Assay: immunoSEQ multiplex PCR; the TCRdb copy retains only in-frame clones and omits some. The repertoire holds about 160,000 clones, with around nine tenths as singletons. A note on this clone: What it recognizes is unknown.

The sequence came from an adult in good health. The gene calls are TRBV27 and TRBJ2-1, with TRBD1 as a possible D gene (6 bases). Material: peripheral blood, obtained on day 0 of AZD1222 vaccination. The CDR3 bases are TGTGCCAGCAGTTTAAACAGGGTGTTAGCCGGTGAGCAGTTCTTC. Its translation: CASSLNRVLAGEQFF.